This T cell receptor (beta chain) comes out of a study of CD8 T cells in Susac syndrome. Across the study: Intravenous immunoglobulin alone or corticosteroids were being given to patients with Susac syndrome at blood draw, unless they were therapy-naive. Study results and caveats: In its TCR sequencing and HLA analysis, the study acknowledged that the number of individuals was relatively small.

Reverse transcription of about 0.5 to 1 ug RNA was carried out with random hexamers. MiXCR, applied by TCRdb to the immunoSEQ multiplex PCR reads, yields one record per CDR3 protein. The sample includes over 140,000 distinct CDR3 sequences, 85% to 95% of them seen just once. Germline-derived CDR1 and CDR2 are MNHEY and SMNVEV (reference sequence). V was clipped by 5 bases and J by 6 bases, with 17 bases between them. The CDR3 covers 15 residues. This clonotype was seen only once. The antigen is not known. The rearrangement uses TRBV27 and TRBJ2-1; a weak D match, TRBD2 (6 bases). Input material: CD4+ T cells from PBMCs. The TCR originated in a human donor with Susac syndrome. CDR3 sequence reads: CASSIDSYGSNEQFF. In DNA, the CDR3 is TGTGCCAGCAGTATAGACAGTTACGGGAGCAATGAGCAGTTCTTC.